This TCR beta chain was identified during a study of memory CD4+ T cells and cytomegalovirus serostatus. Study summary: Of the healthy Belgian adults, 9 were CMV seropositive and 20 to 25 seronegative. General observations from the study: About 40% of the roughly 150 known CMV-associated TCRbeta sequences appeared in CD4+ memory.

This clone was observed once. Its antigen is undetermined. The data were produced by immunoSEQ multiplex PCR, yet TCRdb's version contains in-frame clones alone and is incomplete. The sample lists about 52,000 clones, about 80% occurring once. This CDR3 comprises 16 residues. Trimming removed 4 bases from V and 7 bases from J; junction bases left unmatched: 12. Germline V lookup: CDR1 LGHNA, CDR2 YNFKEQ. The sort gate was single viable CD3+CD4+CD8-CD45RO+ cells for memory CD4+ T cells. Donors' CMV status reflects serum IgG against pp150, pp28, p38, p52. The chain joins TRBV4-2 to TRBJ1-4; 7 nucleotides agree with TRBD1. Source material: memory CD4+ T cells from blood. The TCR sequence derives from an adult in good health and CMV-seropositive. The CDR3 DNA follows: TGTGCCAGCAGCCTTCACCGGACAGGCCCTAGTGAAAAACTGTTTTTT. It translates to CASSLHRTGPSEKLFF.